The rows below give T cell receptor beta chains drawn from one sample of a study of naive and memory T cell subsets. TCRdb itself ran the UMI-ligation and nested PCR reads through MiXCR, one entry per CDR3 protein. The sample comprises 150,000 or so distinct CDR3 sequences, over 20% of which are singletons, and about 0.11% rests with the top ten. Specimen: naive CD4+ T cells from blood. These receptors were taken from a human donor in good health. Each CDR3 is given with its conserved first and last residue. The order of the fields is J gene, V gene, D gene, clone size, CDR3 protein, CDR3 DNA. The D gene is left open where the match is weak. Clone size is given for some rows only: seen once, a few or many times, or a class if the clone is expanded.

J: TRBJ2-3; V: TRBV18; D: TRBD2; size: .; CDR3: CASSPRTMTSPSGDTQYF; DNA: TGTGCCAGCTCACCGCGTACAATGACTAGCCCCTCCGGAGATACGCAGTATTTT
J: TRBJ2-3; V: TRBV27; D: TRBD2; size: .; CDR3: CASSTRLAGGWGTDTQYF; DNA: TGTGCCAGCAGTACCAGACTAGCGGGAGGATGGGGCACAGATACGCAGTATTTT
J: TRBJ2-4; V: TRBV10-3; D: TRBD1; size: .; CDR3: CAISESARQGASKNIQYF; DNA: TGTGCCATCAGTGAGTCGGCTCGACAGGGGGCATCCAAAAACATTCAGTACTTC
J: TRBJ1-1; V: TRBV28; D: .; size: .; CDR3: CASSGVSRLNTEAFF; DNA: TGTGCCAGCAGCGGGGTATCGAGATTGAACACTGAAGCTTTCTTT
J: TRBJ2-1; V: TRBV5-1; D: TRBD2; size: .; CDR3: CASSLWGGGSPYNEQFF; DNA: TGCGCCAGCAGCTTGTGGGGTGGCGGGAGCCCCTACAATGAGCAGTTCTTC
J: TRBJ2-2; V: TRBV6-1; D: TRBD1; size: .; CDR3: CASLSKNRDRNTGELFF; DNA: TGTGCCAGCCTTTCGAAGAACCGGGACAGGAACACCGGGGAGCTGTTTTTT
J: TRBJ2-3; V: TRBV19; D: TRBD2; size: few; CDR3: CASRMPSGENTQYF; DNA: TGTGCCAGTCGGATGCCCAGCGGGGAGAATACGCAGTATTTT
J: TRBJ2-7; V: TRBV6-5; D: .; size: many; CDR3: CASSFSGKDYEQYF; DNA: TGTGCCAGCAGTTTTTCAGGGAAGGACTACGAGCAGTACTTC
J: TRBJ1-2; V: TRBV28; D: .; size: few; CDR3: CASSFRARTYGYTF; DNA: TGTGCCAGCAGTTTTAGGGCCCGAACCTATGGCTACACCTTC
J: TRBJ2-3; V: TRBV20-1; D: TRBD2; size: .; CDR3: CSAKKRESTDTQYF; DNA: TGCAGTGCTAAGAAGCGGGAAAGCACAGATACGCAGTATTTT
J: TRBJ2-7; V: TRBV6-5; D: TRBD1; size: few; CDR3: CASTRLGQGSNPLYEQYF; DNA: TGTGCCAGCACGAGGTTGGGACAGGGCTCCAATCCACTCTACGAGCAGTACTTC
J: TRBJ2-7; V: TRBV7-2; D: TRBD1; size: .; CDR3: CASSLTGTGTYEQYF; DNA: TGTGCCAGCAGCTTAACCGGGACAGGGACCTACGAGCAGTACTTC
J: TRBJ2-2; V: TRBV29-1; D: .; size: .; CDR3: CSVRERRAETGELFF; DNA: TGCAGCGTTCGGGAAAGGAGGGCGGAAACCGGGGAGCTGTTTTTT
J: TRBJ1-1; V: TRBV7-2; D: .; size: .; CDR3: CASSLLGFGTEAFF; DNA: TGTGCCAGCAGCTTACTGGGGTTCGGCACTGAAGCTTTCTTT
J: TRBJ2-7; V: TRBV2; D: .; size: .; CDR3: CASRSTRNSYEQYF; DNA: TGTGCCAGCAGGTCCACTAGAAACTCCTACGAGCAGTACTTC
J: TRBJ2-7; V: TRBV28; D: TRBD2; size: .; CDR3: CASRPVVAGGGVEQYF; DNA: TGTGCCAGCAGACCTGTGGTAGCGGGAGGAGGGGTCGAGCAGTACTTC
J: TRBJ2-5; V: TRBV28; D: .; size: few; CDR3: CASSLPGTQETQYF; DNA: TGTGCCAGCAGTTTACCGGGAACTCAAGAGACCCAGTACTTC
J: TRBJ2-5; V: TRBV9; D: .; size: .; CDR3: CASSVYSGGSRGSRETQYF; DNA: TGTGCCAGCAGCGTGTATTCCGGCGGGAGTAGGGGGAGTAGGGAGACCCAGTACTTC
J: TRBJ1-6; V: TRBV7-8; D: TRBD1; size: .; CDR3: CASSKRTGVKDNSPLHF; DNA: TGTGCCAGCAGCAAACGGACAGGGGTAAAGGATAATTCACCCCTCCACTTT
J: TRBJ2-1; V: TRBV6-5; D: TRBD2; size: few; CDR3: CASSSGTSGIYNEQFF; DNA: TGTGCCAGCAGTTCCGGGACTAGCGGGATCTACAATGAGCAGTTCTTC
J: TRBJ2-2; V: TRBV12-3/TRBV12-4; D: TRBD1; size: .; CDR3: CASSGQGWWGELFF; DNA: TGTGCCAGCAGCGGACAGGGTTGGTGGGGGGAGCTGTTTTTT
J: TRBJ2-1; V: TRBV4-1; D: TRBD2; size: .; CDR3: CASSQEGMGGDGNEQFF; DNA: TGCGCCAGCAGCCAAGAAGGGATGGGAGGGGACGGCAATGAGCAGTTCTTC
J: TRBJ1-4; V: TRBV29-1; D: .; size: few; CDR3: CSVGGEGAALATNEKLFF; DNA: TGCAGCGTCGGAGGGGAAGGGGCCGCCCTCGCAACTAATGAAAAACTGTTTTTT
J: TRBJ2-1; V: TRBV6-2/TRBV6-3; D: TRBD1; size: few; CDR3: CASSSNTGTGKFF; DNA: TGTGCCAGCAGTTCTAATACCGGGACAGGGAAGTTCTTC
J: TRBJ2-1; V: TRBV6-1; D: .; size: many; CDR3: CASSGGFHEQFF; DNA: TGTGCCAGCAGTGGGGGGTTCCATGAGCAGTTCTTC
J: TRBJ2-6; V: TRBV12-3/TRBV12-4; D: .; size: .; CDR3: CASSLRGQGANVLTF; DNA: TGTGCCAGCAGTCTCAGGGGCCAGGGGGCCAACGTCCTGACTTTC
J: TRBJ1-4; V: TRBV2; D: .; size: .; CDR3: CASRGPTTLGEKLFF; DNA: TGTGCCAGCAGAGGACCGACGACTCTAGGTGAAAAACTGTTTTTT
J: TRBJ2-2; V: TRBV5-1; D: .; size: few; CDR3: CASSGAASTGELFF; DNA: TGCGCCAGCAGCGGGGCAGCAAGTACCGGGGAGCTGTTTTTT
J: TRBJ1-5; V: TRBV6-2/TRBV6-3; D: .; size: few; CDR3: CASSYSYRERLQPQHF; DNA: TGTGCCAGCAGTTACTCTTACAGGGAAAGACTTCAGCCCCAGCATTTT
J: TRBJ2-1; V: TRBV11-1; D: TRBD2; size: .; CDR3: CASRLANEQFF; DNA: TGTGCCAGCAGACTAGCGAATGAGCAGTTCTTC
J: TRBJ1-5; V: TRBV6-5; D: TRBD1; size: .; CDR3: CASSLKTGVGNQPQHF; DNA: TGTGCCAGCAGTTTGAAAACAGGGGTAGGCAATCAGCCCCAGCATTTT
J: TRBJ2-7; V: TRBV12-3/TRBV12-4; D: TRBD2; size: .; CDR3: CASSFLAGHYEQYF; DNA: TGTGCCAGCAGTTTCCTAGCGGGACATTACGAGCAGTACTTC
J: TRBJ2-7; V: TRBV24-1; D: TRBD1; size: .; CDR3: CATSEGWDRGEQYF; DNA: TGTGCCACCAGTGAGGGATGGGACAGGGGCGAGCAGTACTTC
J: TRBJ2-3; V: TRBV5-1; D: TRBD2; size: .; CDR3: CASSLAWRGTSGTQGDTQYF; DNA: TGCGCCAGCAGCTTGGCGTGGCGCGGGACTAGCGGGACTCAAGGGGATACGCAGTATTTT
J: TRBJ2-3; V: TRBV29-1; D: TRBD1; size: many; CDR3: CSVTPTGADTQYF; DNA: TGCAGCGTGACACCGACAGGGGCAGATACGCAGTATTTT
J: TRBJ1-5; V: TRBV29-1; D: .; size: .; CDR3: CSVEDRAAGGAQDTQHF; DNA: TGCAGCGTTGAAGATCGGGCGGCGGGGGGGGCCCAAGATACGCAGCATTTT
J: TRBJ2-5; V: TRBV7-2; D: .; size: few; CDR3: CASSSKIGETQYF; DNA: TGTGCCAGCAGCTCGAAGATTGGAGAGACCCAGTACTTC
J: TRBJ2-5; V: TRBV6-5; D: TRBD2; size: .; CDR3: CASRRFTAGRQETQYF; DNA: TGTGCCAGCAGGCGATTTACAGCGGGACGTCAAGAGACCCAGTACTTC
J: TRBJ2-3; V: TRBV6-2/TRBV6-3; D: .; size: .; CDR3: CASSYPRVAYTDTQYF; DNA: TGTGCCAGCAGTTACCCCCGGGTAGCGTACACAGATACGCAGTATTTT
J: TRBJ2-1; V: TRBV9; D: TRBD2; size: few; CDR3: CASSVAHSGASYNEQFF; DNA: TGTGCCAGCAGCGTAGCGCATAGCGGGGCGAGCTACAATGAGCAGTTCTTC
J: TRBJ1-3; V: TRBV30; D: TRBD1; size: .; CDR3: CAWNRGLGNTIYF; DNA: TGTGCCTGGAACAGGGGTTTGGGAAACACCATATATTTT
J: TRBJ2-7; V: TRBV29-1; D: TRBD2; size: few; CDR3: CSVVPSGRDEQYF; DNA: TGCAGCGTAGTCCCAAGCGGGAGAGACGAGCAGTACTTC
J: TRBJ2-5; V: TRBV4-3; D: TRBD1; size: many; CDR3: CASSLNSGQGAPVGETQYF; DNA: TGCGCCAGCAGCCTAAACTCGGGGCAGGGGGCGCCGGTCGGGGAGACCCAGTACTTC
J: TRBJ2-1; V: TRBV9; D: .; size: .; CDR3: CASSVQGLGSEQFF; DNA: TGTGCCAGCAGCGTTCAGGGTCTCGGAAGTGAGCAGTTCTTC
J: TRBJ2-1; V: TRBV5-1; D: .; size: .; CDR3: CASSLLGGEQFF; DNA: TGCGCCAGCAGCTTGCTCGGAGGCGAGCAGTTCTTC
J: TRBJ2-3; V: TRBV15; D: .; size: few; CDR3: CATSRGGTSSTDTQYF; DNA: TGTGCCACCAGCAGAGGCGGGACTTCTAGCACAGATACGCAGTATTTT
J: TRBJ1-6; V: TRBV20-1; D: .; size: .; CDR3: CSASGQNYNSPLHF; DNA: TGCAGTGCCTCGGGCCAAAACTATAATTCACCCCTCCACTTT
J: TRBJ2-5; V: TRBV11-2; D: TRBD2; size: .; CDR3: CASTYSGRRETQYF; DNA: TGTGCCAGCACCTATAGCGGGAGAAGGGAGACCCAGTACTTC
J: TRBJ1-1; V: TRBV19; D: .; size: few; CDR3: CASLQSGTVNTEAFF; DNA: TGTGCCAGTCTCCAAAGCGGGACGGTGAACACTGAAGCTTTCTTT
J: TRBJ2-1; V: TRBV20-1; D: .; size: .; CDR3: CSAWGTFSEQFF; DNA: TGCAGTGCTTGGGGGACTTTCTCTGAGCAGTTCTTC
J: TRBJ2-1; V: TRBV29-1; D: .; size: many; CDR3: CSVDRANEQFF; DNA: TGCAGCGTTGATCGGGCAAATGAGCAGTTCTTC
J: TRBJ2-3; V: TRBV24-1; D: TRBD1; size: few; CDR3: CATSRQGGTDTQYF; DNA: TGTGCCACCAGTCGACAGGGGGGTACAGATACGCAGTATTTT
J: TRBJ2-7; V: TRBV18; D: TRBD2; size: many; CDR3: CASSPMRETYEQYF; DNA: TGTGCCAGCTCACCAATGCGGGAGACCTACGAGCAGTACTTC
J: TRBJ1-1; V: TRBV29-1; D: .; size: few; CDR3: CSVDGGFGTEAFF; DNA: TGCAGCGTTGATGGGGGTTTCGGCACTGAAGCTTTCTTT
J: TRBJ1-1; V: TRBV7-9; D: .; size: .; CDR3: CASRIPASSSNTEAFF; DNA: TGTGCCAGCAGGATACCTGCGAGCTCCTCGAACACTGAAGCTTTCTTT
J: TRBJ2-7; V: TRBV25-1; D: .; size: .; CDR3: CASSAGLREQYF; DNA: TGTGCCAGCAGTGCCGGGCTTCGAGAGCAGTACTTC
J: TRBJ2-1; V: TRBV5-1; D: TRBD2; size: once; CDR3: CASSLILSGNIYNEQFF; DNA: TGCGCCAGCAGCTTGATCCTTAGCGGGAATATCTACAATGAGCAGTTCTTC
J: TRBJ1-2; V: TRBV14; D: TRBD1; size: .; CDR3: CASSRIYDRANYGYTF; DNA: TGTGCCAGCAGCCGTATTTATGACAGGGCCAACTATGGCTACACCTTC